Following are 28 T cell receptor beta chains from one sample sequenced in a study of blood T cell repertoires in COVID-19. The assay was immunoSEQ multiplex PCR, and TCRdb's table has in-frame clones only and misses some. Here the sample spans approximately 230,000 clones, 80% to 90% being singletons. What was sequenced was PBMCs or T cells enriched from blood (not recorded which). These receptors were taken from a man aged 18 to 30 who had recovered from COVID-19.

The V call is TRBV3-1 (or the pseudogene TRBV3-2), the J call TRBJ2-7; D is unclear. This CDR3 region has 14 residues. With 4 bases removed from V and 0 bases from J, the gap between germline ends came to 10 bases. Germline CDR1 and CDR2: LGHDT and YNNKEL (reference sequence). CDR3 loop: CASSPFPSSYEQYF. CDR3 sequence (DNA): TGTGCCAGCAGCCCCTTCCCCAGCTCCTACGAGCAGTACTTC.

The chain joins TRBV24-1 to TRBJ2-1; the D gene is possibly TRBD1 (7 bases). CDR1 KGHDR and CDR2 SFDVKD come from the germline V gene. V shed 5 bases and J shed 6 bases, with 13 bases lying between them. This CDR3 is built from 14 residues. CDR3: CATSVPGGTNEQFF. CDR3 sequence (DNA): TGTGCCACCAGTGTCCCAGGGGGGACCAATGAGCAGTTCTTC.

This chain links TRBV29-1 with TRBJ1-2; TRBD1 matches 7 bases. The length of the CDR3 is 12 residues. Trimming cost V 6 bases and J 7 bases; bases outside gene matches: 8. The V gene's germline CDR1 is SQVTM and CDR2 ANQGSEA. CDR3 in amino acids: CSVNPTGAGYTF. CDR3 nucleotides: TGCAGCGTGAACCCCACAGGGGCTGGCTACACCTTC.

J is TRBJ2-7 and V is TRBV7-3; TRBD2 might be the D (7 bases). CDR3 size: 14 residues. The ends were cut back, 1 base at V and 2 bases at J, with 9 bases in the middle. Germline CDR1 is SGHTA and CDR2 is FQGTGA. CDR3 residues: CASSLKGGTYEQYF. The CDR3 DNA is TGTGCCAGCAGCTTAAAGGGGGGGACCTACGAGCAGTACTTC. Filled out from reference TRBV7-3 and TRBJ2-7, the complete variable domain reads GAGVSQTPSNKVTEKGKYVELRCDPISGHTALYWYRQSLGQGPEFLIYFQGTGAADDSGLPNDRFFAVRPEGSVSTLKIQRTERGDSAVYLCASSLKGGTYEQYFGPGTRLTVT.

The CDR3 bases are TGTGCCAGCAGCTCTCTCCAGGGGGTTGGGTCCTACGAGCAGTACTTC. Translated: CASSSLQGVGSYEQYF. The chain recombines TRBV11-2 with TRBJ2-7; TRBD1 aligns across 7 bases. The CDR3 totals 16 residues. V dropped 4 bases and J dropped 1; count of bases not matched to a gene: 10. The germline CDR1 and CDR2 sequences are SGHAT and FQNNGV.

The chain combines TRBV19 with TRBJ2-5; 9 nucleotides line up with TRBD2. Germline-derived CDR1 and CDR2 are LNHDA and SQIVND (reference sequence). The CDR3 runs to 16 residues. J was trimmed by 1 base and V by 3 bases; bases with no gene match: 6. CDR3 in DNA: TGTGCCAGTAGTATTCTAGCGGGGAGTTCCCAAGAGACCCAGTACTTC. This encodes CASSILAGSSQETQYF. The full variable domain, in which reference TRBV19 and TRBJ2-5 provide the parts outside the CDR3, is DGGITQSPKYLFRKEGQNVTLSCEQNLNHDAMYWYRQDPGQGLRLIYYSQIVNDFQKGDIAEGYSVSREKKESFPLTVTSAQKNPTAFYLCASSILAGSSQETQYFGPGTRLLVL.

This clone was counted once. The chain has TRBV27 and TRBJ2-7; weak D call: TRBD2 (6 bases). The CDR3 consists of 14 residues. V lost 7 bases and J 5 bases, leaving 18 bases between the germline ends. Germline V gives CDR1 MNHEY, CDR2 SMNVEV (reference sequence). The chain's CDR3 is CASTKGTLLDEQYF. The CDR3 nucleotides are TGTGCCAGCACCAAGGGGACTCTCTTGGACGAGCAGTACTTC.

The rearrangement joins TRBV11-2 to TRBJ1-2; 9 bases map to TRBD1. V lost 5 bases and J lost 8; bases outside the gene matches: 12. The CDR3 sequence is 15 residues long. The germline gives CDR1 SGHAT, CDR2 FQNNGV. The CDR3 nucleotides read TGTGCCAGCAGCCTCGAACCACAGGGGGCAAGCGGCTACACCTTC. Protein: CASSLEPQGASGYTF.

The CDR3 DNA reads TGTGCCAGCAGCTTGGCTGGGGCGGTAGATACGCAGTATTTT. Translation gives CASSLAGAVDTQYF. The chain carries TRBV5-4 and TRBJ2-3, with D possibly matching TRBD1 (5 bases). The germline CDR1 and CDR2 sequences are SGHNT and YYREEE (reference sequence). The CDR3 has 14 amino acids. The V end was cut by 0 bases, the J end by 5 bases, with 10 bases between. Filled out from reference TRBV5-4 and TRBJ2-3, the complete variable domain reads ETGVTQSPTHLIKTRGQQVTLRCSSQSGHNTVSWYQQALGQGPQFIFQYYREEENGRGNFPPRFSGLQFPNYSSELNVNALELDDSALYLCASSLAGAVDTQYFGPGTRLTVL.

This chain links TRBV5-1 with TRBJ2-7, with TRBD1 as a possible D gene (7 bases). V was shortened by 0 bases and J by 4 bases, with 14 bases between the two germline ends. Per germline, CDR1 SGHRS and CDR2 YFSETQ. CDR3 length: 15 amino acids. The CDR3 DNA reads TGCGCCAGCAGCTTGGTGGCAGGGGGGTCGTACGAGCAGTACTTC. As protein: CASSLVAGGSYEQYF. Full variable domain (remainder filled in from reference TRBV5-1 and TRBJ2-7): KAGVTQTPRYLIKTRGQQVTLSCSPISGHRSVSWYQQTPGQGLQFLFEYFSETQRNKGNFPGRFSGRQFSNSRSEMNVSTLELGDSALYLCASSLVAGGSYEQYFGPGTRLTVT.

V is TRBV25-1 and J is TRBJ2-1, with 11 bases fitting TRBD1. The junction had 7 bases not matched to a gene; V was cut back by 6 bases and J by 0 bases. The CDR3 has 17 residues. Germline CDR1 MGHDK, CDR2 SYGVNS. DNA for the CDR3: TGTGCCAGCAGCTCCGGGACAGGGGGGTTCTCCTACAATGAGCAGTTCTTC. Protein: CASSSGTGGFSYNEQFF.

CDR3 amino acids: CASSHLIKGAFDTEAFF. CDR3 DNA: TGCGCCAGCAGCCACTTGATCAAGGGGGCTTTCGACACTGAAGCTTTCTTT. The V and J genes are TRBV4-1 and TRBJ1-1, with 7 bases fitting TRBD1. In germline, CDR1 is MGHRA, CDR2 YSYEKL. The CDR3 totals 17 residues. The V and J ends lost 3 bases and 3 bases, in that order; junction bases with no gene match: 13.

The CDR3 reads CASSARLAGFQETQYF. CDR3 DNA: TGTGCCAGCAGCGCCAGACTAGCGGGTTTCCAAGAGACCCAGTACTTC. This chain connects TRBV5-4 to TRBJ2-5, with 10 nucleotides matching TRBD2. The junction had 7 bases not matched to a gene; V was cut back by 4 bases and J by 1 base. The germline CDR1 and CDR2 sequences are SGHNT and YYREEE (reference sequence). This CDR3 is built from 16 residues.

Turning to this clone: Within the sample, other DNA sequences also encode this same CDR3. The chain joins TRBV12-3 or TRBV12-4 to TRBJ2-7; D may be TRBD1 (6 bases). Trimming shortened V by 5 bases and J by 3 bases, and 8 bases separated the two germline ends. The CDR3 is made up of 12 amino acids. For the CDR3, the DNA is TGTGCCAGCAGTCTACAGGGCTACGAGCAGTACTTC. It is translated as CASSLQGYEQYF.

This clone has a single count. This CDR3 is CASGWETMNTEAFF. The CDR3 DNA is TGTGCTAGTGGTTGGGAGACCATGAACACTGAAGCTTTCTTT. V usage is TRBV12-5 and J usage is TRBJ1-1, with D unresolved. The CDR3 length is 14 residues. Per germline, CDR1 LGHNT and CDR2 FRNRAP. V lost 4 bases and J lost 0, with 9 bases in between. The variable domain in full, completed from reference TRBV12-5 and TRBJ1-1, reads DARVTQTPRHKVTEMGQEVTMRCQPILGHNTVFWYRQTMMQGLELLAYFRNRAPLDDSGMPKDRFSAEMPDATLATLKIQPSEPRDSAVYFCASGWETMNTEAFFGQGTRLTVV.

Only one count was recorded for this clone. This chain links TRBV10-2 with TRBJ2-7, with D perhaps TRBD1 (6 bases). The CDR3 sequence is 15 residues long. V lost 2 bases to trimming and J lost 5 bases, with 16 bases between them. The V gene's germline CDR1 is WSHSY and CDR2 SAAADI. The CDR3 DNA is TGCGCCAGCAGTGAGATGTGGGGCAGGGGAGACGAGCAGTACTTC. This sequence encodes CASSEMWGRGDEQYF.

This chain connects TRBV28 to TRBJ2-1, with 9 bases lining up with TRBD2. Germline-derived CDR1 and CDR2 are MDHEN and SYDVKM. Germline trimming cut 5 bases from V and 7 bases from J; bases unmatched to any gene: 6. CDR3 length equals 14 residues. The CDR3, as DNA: TGTGCCAGCAGTCCCCCTAGCGGGGAGAATGAGCAGTTCTTC. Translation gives CASSPPSGENEQFF.

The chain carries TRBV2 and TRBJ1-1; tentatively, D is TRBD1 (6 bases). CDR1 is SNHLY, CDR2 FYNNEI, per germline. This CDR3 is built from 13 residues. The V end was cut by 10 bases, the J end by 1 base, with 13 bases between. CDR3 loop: CANRTVANTEAFF. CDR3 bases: TGTGCCAACAGGACAGTAGCGAACACTGAAGCTTTCTTT.

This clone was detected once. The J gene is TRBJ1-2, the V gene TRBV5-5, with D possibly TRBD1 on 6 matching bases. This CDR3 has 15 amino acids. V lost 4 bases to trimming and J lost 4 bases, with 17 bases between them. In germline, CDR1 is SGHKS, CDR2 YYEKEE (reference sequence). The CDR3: CASSLQGLVSYGYTF. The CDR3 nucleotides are TGTGCCAGCAGCCTACAGGGATTAGTCAGCTATGGCTACACCTTC.

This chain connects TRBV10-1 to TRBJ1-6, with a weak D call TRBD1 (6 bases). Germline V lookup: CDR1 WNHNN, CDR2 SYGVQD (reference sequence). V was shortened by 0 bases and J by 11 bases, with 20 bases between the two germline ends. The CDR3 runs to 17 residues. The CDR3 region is CASSESPAGAACPPLHF. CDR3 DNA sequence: TGCGCCAGCAGTGAGTCGCCGGCGGGGGCAGCTTGTCCACCCCTCCACTTT.

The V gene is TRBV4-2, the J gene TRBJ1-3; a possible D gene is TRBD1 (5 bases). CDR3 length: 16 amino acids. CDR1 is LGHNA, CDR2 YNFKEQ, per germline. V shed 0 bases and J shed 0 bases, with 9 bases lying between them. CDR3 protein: CASSQDRGASGNTIYF. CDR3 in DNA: TGTGCCAGCAGCCAAGATCGTGGGGCCTCTGGAAACACCATATATTTT.

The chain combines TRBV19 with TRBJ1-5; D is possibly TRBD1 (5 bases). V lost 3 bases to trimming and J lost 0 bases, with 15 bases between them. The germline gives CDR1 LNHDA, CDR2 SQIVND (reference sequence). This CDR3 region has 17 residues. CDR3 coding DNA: TGTGCCAGTAGTATTTGGGGCGCGGCTGATAGCAATCAGCCCCAGCATTTT. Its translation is CASSIWGAADSNQPQHF.

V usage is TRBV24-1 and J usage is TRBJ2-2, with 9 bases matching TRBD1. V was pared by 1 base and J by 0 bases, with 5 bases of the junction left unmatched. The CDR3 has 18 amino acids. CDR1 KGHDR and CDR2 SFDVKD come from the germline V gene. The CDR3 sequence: CATSDFSGTGTNTGELFF. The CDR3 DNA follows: TGTGCCACCAGTGATTTCTCCGGGACAGGGACGAACACCGGGGAGCTGTTTTTT.

This CDR3 reads CASSLTRAGDFSGNTIYF. CDR3 DNA: TGTGCCAGCAGCTTAACGCGGGCCGGGGATTTTTCTGGAAACACCATATATTTT. This chain connects TRBV7-9 to TRBJ1-3; D is unresolved. In germline, CDR1 is SEHNR, CDR2 FQNEAQ (reference sequence). V was pared by 2 bases and J by 1 base, with 18 bases between. The CDR3 sequence is 18 residues long.

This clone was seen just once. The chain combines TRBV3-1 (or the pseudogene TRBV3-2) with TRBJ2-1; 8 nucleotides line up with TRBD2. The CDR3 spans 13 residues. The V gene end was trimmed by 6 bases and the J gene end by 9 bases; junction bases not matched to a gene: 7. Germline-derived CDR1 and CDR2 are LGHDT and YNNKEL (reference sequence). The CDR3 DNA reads TGTGCCAGCAGTCAGCGGGAGATCGGTGAGCAGTTCTTC. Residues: CASSQREIGEQFF.

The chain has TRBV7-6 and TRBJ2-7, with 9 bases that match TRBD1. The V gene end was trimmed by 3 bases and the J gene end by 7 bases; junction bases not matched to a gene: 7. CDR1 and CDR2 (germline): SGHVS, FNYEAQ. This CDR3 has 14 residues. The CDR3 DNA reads TGTGCCAGCAGCTTCGGACAGGGGCTCGAAGAGCAGTACTTC. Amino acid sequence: CASSFGQGLEEQYF. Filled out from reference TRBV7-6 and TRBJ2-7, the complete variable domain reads GAGVSQSPRYKVTKRGQDVALRCDPISGHVSLYWYRQALGQGPEFLTYFNYEAQQDKSGLPNDRFSAERPEGSISTLTIQRTEQRDSAMYRCASSFGQGLEEQYFGPGTRLTVT.

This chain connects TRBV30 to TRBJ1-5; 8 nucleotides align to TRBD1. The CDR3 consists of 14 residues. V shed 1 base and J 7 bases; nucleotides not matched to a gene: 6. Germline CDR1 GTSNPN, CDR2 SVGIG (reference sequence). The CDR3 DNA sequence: TGTGCCTGGAGTGGTGGACAGGGAATGCAGCCCCAGCATTTT. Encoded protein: CAWSGGQGMQPQHF.

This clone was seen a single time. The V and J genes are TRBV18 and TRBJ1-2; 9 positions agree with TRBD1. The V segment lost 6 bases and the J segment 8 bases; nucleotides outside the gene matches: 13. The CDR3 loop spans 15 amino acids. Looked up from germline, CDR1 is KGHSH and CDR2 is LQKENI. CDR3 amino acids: CASSQNSGQGYGYTF. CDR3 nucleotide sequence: TGTGCCAGCTCCCAAAATTCGGGACAGGGTTACGGCTACACCTTC.